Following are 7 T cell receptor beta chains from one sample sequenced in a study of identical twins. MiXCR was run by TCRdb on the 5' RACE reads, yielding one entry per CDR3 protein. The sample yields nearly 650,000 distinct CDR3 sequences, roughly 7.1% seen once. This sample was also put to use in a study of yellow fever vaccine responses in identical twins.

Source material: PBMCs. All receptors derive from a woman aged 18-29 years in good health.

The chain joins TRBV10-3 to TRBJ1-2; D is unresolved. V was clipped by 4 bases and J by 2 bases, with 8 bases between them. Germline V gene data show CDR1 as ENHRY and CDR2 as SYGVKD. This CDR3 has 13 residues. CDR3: CAISGGENYGYTF. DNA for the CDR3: TGTGCCATCAGTGGTGGGGAAAACTATGGCTACACCTTC.

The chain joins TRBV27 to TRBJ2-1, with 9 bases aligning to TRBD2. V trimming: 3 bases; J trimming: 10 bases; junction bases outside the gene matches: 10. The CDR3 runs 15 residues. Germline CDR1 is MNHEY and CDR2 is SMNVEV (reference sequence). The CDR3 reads CASSLKAGGFWEQFF. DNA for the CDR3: TGTGCCAGCAGTTTGAAAGCGGGAGGCTTTTGGGAGCAGTTCTTC.

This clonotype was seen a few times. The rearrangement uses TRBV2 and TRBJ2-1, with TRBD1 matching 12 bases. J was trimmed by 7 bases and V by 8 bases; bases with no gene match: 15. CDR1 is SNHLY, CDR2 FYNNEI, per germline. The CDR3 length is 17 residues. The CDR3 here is CASSIITPGQGANEQFF. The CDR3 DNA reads TGTGCCAGCTCAATAATCACTCCGGGACAGGGGGCGAATGAGCAGTTCTTC.

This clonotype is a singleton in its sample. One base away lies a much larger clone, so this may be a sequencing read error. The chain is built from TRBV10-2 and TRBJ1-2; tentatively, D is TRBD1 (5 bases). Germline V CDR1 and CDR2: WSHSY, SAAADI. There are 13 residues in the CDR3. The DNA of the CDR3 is TGCTCCAGCAGTGGGCAGGGAATTCGCGGCTACACCTTC. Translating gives CSSSGQGIRGYTF.

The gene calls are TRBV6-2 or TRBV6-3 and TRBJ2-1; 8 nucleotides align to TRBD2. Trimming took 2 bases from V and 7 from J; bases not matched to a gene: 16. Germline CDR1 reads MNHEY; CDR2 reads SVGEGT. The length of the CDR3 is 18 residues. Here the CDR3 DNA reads TGTGCCAGCAGTTACGATGGGAGCGGGAGTGGTAAGTTGAATGAGCAGTTCTTC. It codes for CASSYDGSGSGKLNEQFF.

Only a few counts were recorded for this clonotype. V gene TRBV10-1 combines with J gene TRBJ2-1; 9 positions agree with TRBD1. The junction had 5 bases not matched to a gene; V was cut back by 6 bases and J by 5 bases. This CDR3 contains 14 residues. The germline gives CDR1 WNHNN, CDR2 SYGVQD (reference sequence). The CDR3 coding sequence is TGCGCCAGCAGGGACAGGGGAGGGAACAATGAGCAGTTCTTC. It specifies CASRDRGGNNEQFF.

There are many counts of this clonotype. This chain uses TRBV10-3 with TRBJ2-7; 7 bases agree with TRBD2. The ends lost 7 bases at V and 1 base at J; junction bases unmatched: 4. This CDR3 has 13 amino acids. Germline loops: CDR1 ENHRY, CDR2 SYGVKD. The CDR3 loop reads CAIKPGLSYEQYF. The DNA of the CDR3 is TGTGCCATCAAACCGGGACTATCCTACGAGCAGTACTTC.